Detailed here is one TCR beta chain. In the original processing: Amplified reference gene primers provided the basis for estimating nucleated cell counts. TCRdb's table, derived via immunoSEQ multiplex PCR, lists solely in-frame clones and lacks some. V, J and clone size were drawn from that table, and D and trimming were deduced from the DNA. The table includes around 310,000 clones, over 85% detected once. Two consecutive negative NP/OP PCR tests, clearance, or resolved symptoms defined Cohort 3 recovery. These data originate in a study of blood T cell repertoires in COVID-19. Study-level background: The United States, Italy and Spain were the sources of the acute and convalescent COVID-19 samples.

The CDR3 contains 15 residues. CDR1 MDHEN and CDR2 SYDVKM come from the germline V gene. Trimming left V 7 bases short and J 2 bases short, with 15 bases between. The TCR comes from a woman aged 25 to 39 who had recovered from COVID-19. The source material was PBMCs or T cells enriched from blood (not recorded which). The rearrangement links TRBV28 to TRBJ1-5; TRBD1 might be the D (5 bases). In nucleotides, the CDR3 is TGTGCCAGCACATTGTTGGGGCCGGGCAATCAGCCCCAGCATTTT. This encodes CASTLLGPGNQPQHF. The full variable domain, in which reference TRBV28 and TRBJ1-5 provide the parts outside the CDR3, is DVKVTQSSRYLVKRTGEKVFLECVQDMDHENMFWYRQDPGLGLRLIYFSYDVKMKEKGDIPEGYSVSREKKERFSLILESASTNQTSMYLCASTLLGPGNQPQHFGDGTRLSIL.